Listed below are T cell receptor beta chains from one sample, sequenced in a study of blood T cell repertoires in COVID-19. Sequencing used immunoSEQ multiplex PCR; TCRdb keeps in-frame clones, though not all of them. Of about 130,000 clones in the sample, more than 75% were seen once. Sequencing input: peripheral blood. The receptors stem from a man between 60 and 75 years old with COVID-19, enrolled during active disease. Both conserved end residues are part of each CDR3. D genes are given only for firm matches. Clone sizes are given selectively: once, few, many, or a class where the clone is expanded.

j_call d_call clone_size v_call cdr3_nt cdr3_aa
TRBJ2-5 TRBD2 NA TRBV6-5 TGTGCCAGCAGCGCGTCGGGAGGCCGGGGGGAGACCCAGTACTTC CASSASGGRGETQYF
TRBJ2-3 NA few TRBV9 TGTGCCAGCAGCGTAGGAATAGCGGACACAGATACGCAGTATTTT CASSVGIADTDTQYF
TRBJ2-3 NA NA TRBV2 TGTGCCAGCAGTGCCATGACTAAAGATACGCAGTATTTT CASSAMTKDTQYF
TRBJ1-2 NA NA TRBV6-5 TGTGCCAGCAGTTATGGTCCAGGGGCGAGAACGTATGGCTACACCTTC CASSYGPGARTYGYTF
TRBJ2-2 TRBD1 NA TRBV9 TGTGCCAGCAGCGTAAAAGCCCCGGGACAGGGGGCGAACACCGGGGAGCTGTTTTTT CASSVKAPGQGANTGELFF
TRBJ1-5 TRBD1 NA TRBV2 TGTGCCAGCAGTGAAGCTACAGGGGGCGTAGATAATCAGCCCCAGCATTTT CASSEATGGVDNQPQHF
TRBJ1-2 NA few TRBV5-1 TGCGCCAGCAGCTTGGCGGCAGGGTATGGCTACACCTTC CASSLAAGYGYTF
TRBJ2-2 NA NA TRBV5-6 TGTGCCAGCAGCTTGGCGTTAAACAGGAACACCGGGGAGCTGTTTTTT CASSLALNRNTGELFF
TRBJ2-7 TRBD2 once TRBV28 TGTGCCAGCAGATACGGACTAGCGGGAGTTGGCGAGCAGTACTTC CASRYGLAGVGEQYF
TRBJ2-3 TRBD2 NA TRBV5-4 TGTGCCAGCAGCCCTGGCGTGGGTAGCGGGAGAGACACAGATACGCAGTATTTT CASSPGVGSGRDTDTQYF
TRBJ2-3 TRBD2 NA TRBV9 TGTGCCAGCAGCGTAGCTGGACTAGCGGAGAGCACAGATACGCAGTATTTT CASSVAGLAESTDTQYF
TRBJ2-7 TRBD2 NA TRBV19 TGTGCCAGTAGTATCGGCCAGCGGGAGGCCCTCGAGCAGTACTTC CASSIGQREALEQYF
TRBJ1-1 NA NA TRBV9 TGTGCCAGCAGCGTAGGGCAGGGGCGGGACACTGAAGCTTTCTTT CASSVGQGRDTEAFF
TRBJ1-5 TRBD1 NA TRBV7-9 TGTGCCAGCAGTTGGACAGGGGGCGAAGGGCAGCCCCAGCATTTT CASSWTGGEGQPQHF
TRBJ1-5 NA NA TRBV30 TGTGCCTGGAGGGAGAATAGCAATCAGCCCCAGCATTTT CAWRENSNQPQHF
TRBJ2-7 NA NA TRBV5-4 TGTGCCAGCAGCTTGGACAGGTCCTACGAGCAGTACTTC CASSLDRSYEQYF
TRBJ1-2 TRBD1 few TRBV4-1 TGCGCCAGCAGCCCTGGACAGGGAGACAACTATGGCTACACCTTC CASSPGQGDNYGYTF
TRBJ1-5 NA NA TRBV12-5 TGTGCTAGTGCCATCAATCAGCCCCAGCATTTT CASAINQPQHF
TRBJ1-6 TRBD1 NA TRBV6-6 TGTGCCAGCAGTTACTCTGACAGGGGGCAATCACCCCTCCACTTT CASSYSDRGQSPLHF
TRBJ2-7 TRBD1 NA TRBV2 TGTGCCAGCAGTGTGGACAGGTCCTCTTACGAGCAGTACTTC CASSVDRSSYEQYF
TRBJ2-1 TRBD2 once TRBV7-3 TGTGCCAGCAGCTCCAGGGGGGCTAGCGGGATTTCCAATGAGCAGTTCTTC CASSSRGASGISNEQFF
TRBJ2-5 TRBD2 NA TRBV7-9 TGTGCCAGCAGCTTTCCTAGCGGGGACCAAGAGACCCAGTACTTC CASSFPSGDQETQYF
TRBJ2-1 NA NA TRBV5-4 TGTGCCAGCAATGCCGGGACTCCCGACAATGAGCAGTTCTTC CASNAGTPDNEQFF
TRBJ2-7 TRBD2 NA TRBV5-6 TGTGCCAGCAGCTTCGGTCTAGCGGGCTCCTACGAGCAGTACTTC CASSFGLAGSYEQYF
TRBJ1-1 NA NA TRBV10-2 TGCGCCAGCGTAGATTTGAACACTGAAGCTTTCTTT CASVDLNTEAFF
TRBJ1-5 TRBD1 NA TRBV10-3 TGTGCCATCAGGCCGGACAGGGCGGGACAGCCCCAGCATTTT CAIRPDRAGQPQHF
TRBJ1-4 TRBD1 few TRBV2 TGTGCCAGCAGTACCCCGGGACAGTTCGCAAAACTGTTTTTT CASSTPGQFAKLFF
TRBJ1-4 NA NA TRBV23-1 TGCGCCAGCAGTGCTACAGTGGGGCAGGCTAATGAAAAACTGTTTTTT CASSATVGQANEKLFF
TRBJ2-5 TRBD1 NA TRBV5-1 TGCGCCAGCAGCTCCGGACCAGGGGGCGGTGAGGGGACCCAGTACTTC CASSSGPGGGEGTQYF
TRBJ2-1 NA NA TRBV19 TGTGCCAGTATGAAGCGGGCTGAGGGGCTTAAAGAGCAGTTCTTC CASMKRAEGLKEQFF
TRBJ2-7 TRBD2 few TRBV11-2 TGTGCCAGCAGCGGCATTTACGGCGGGAGCTCCTACGAGCAGTACTTC CASSGIYGGSSYEQYF
TRBJ1-5 NA NA TRBV29-1 TGCAGCGTCGCGAACACTATCAATCAGCCCCAGCATTTT CSVANTINQPQHF
TRBJ2-2 TRBD2 NA TRBV7-6 TGTGCCAGCAGCTCAGGGACTAGCGGGAACACCGGGGAGCTGTTTTTT CASSSGTSGNTGELFF
TRBJ2-1 NA NA TRBV7-9 TGTGCCAGCAGCCCATTGAGGAGCTCCTACAATGAGCAGTTCTTC CASSPLRSSYNEQFF
TRBJ1-3 TRBD1 NA TRBV7-8 TGTGCCAGCAGCTTGACAGGGGTTGGAAACACCATATATTTT CASSLTGVGNTIYF
TRBJ1-2 TRBD1 NA TRBV4-1 TGCGCCAGCAGCCAGGACAGGGGGCAGAGTTATGGCTACACCTTC CASSQDRGQSYGYTF
TRBJ1-2 TRBD1 NA TRBV28 TGTGCCAGCAGTTCACGACAGGGCGGCTACACCTTC CASSSRQGGYTF
TRBJ2-5 TRBD2 NA TRBV9 TGTGCCAGCAGCGTAGCTACGACTAGCGGGAGGGCCTGGGGCCAAGAGACCCAGTACTTC CASSVATTSGRAWGQETQYF